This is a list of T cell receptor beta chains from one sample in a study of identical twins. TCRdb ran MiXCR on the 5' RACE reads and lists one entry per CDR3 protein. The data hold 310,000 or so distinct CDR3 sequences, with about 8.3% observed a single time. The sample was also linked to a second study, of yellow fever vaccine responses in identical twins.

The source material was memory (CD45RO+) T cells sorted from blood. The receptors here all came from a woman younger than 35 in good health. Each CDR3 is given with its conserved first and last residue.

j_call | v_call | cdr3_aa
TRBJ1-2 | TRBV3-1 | CASSHQTGIVGYTF
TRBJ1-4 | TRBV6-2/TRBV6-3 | CASSYSTGRRLFF
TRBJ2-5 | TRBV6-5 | CASSFPMGTQYF
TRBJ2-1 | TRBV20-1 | CSARDGRQAAFF
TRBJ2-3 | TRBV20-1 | CSARGQFTDTQYF
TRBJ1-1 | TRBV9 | CASRASTENTEAFF
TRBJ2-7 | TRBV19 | CASSIRAAGEQYF
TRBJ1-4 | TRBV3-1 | CASSQRRNDEKLFF
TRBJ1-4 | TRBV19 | CASSRRQGLVEKLFF
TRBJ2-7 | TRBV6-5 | CASSYSRESYEQYF
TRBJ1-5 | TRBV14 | CASSQGGINQPQHF
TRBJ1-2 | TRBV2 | CASSEETGGYGYTF
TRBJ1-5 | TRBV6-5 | CASSNLGQNNQPQHF
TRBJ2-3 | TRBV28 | CASSLQSRVETQYF
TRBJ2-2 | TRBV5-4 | CASSMGQGEVLGELFF
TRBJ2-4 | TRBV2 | CASSRQLAKNIQYF
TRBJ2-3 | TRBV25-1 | CASSDRVVLSGDRDTQYF
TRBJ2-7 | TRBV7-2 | CASSSRLDLYEQYF
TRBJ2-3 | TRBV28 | CASSLRDDIGTDTQYF
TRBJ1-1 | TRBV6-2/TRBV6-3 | CASHVEMNTEAFF
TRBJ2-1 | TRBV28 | CASSHPDWAYNEQFF
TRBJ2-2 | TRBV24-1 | CATSDRDTYDTGELFF
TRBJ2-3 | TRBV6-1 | CASSLQTRSDTQYF
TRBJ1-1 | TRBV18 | CASSPPAGNEDTEAFF
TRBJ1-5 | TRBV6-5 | CASSYDSYQPQHF
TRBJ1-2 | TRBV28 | CATRTGAYGYTF